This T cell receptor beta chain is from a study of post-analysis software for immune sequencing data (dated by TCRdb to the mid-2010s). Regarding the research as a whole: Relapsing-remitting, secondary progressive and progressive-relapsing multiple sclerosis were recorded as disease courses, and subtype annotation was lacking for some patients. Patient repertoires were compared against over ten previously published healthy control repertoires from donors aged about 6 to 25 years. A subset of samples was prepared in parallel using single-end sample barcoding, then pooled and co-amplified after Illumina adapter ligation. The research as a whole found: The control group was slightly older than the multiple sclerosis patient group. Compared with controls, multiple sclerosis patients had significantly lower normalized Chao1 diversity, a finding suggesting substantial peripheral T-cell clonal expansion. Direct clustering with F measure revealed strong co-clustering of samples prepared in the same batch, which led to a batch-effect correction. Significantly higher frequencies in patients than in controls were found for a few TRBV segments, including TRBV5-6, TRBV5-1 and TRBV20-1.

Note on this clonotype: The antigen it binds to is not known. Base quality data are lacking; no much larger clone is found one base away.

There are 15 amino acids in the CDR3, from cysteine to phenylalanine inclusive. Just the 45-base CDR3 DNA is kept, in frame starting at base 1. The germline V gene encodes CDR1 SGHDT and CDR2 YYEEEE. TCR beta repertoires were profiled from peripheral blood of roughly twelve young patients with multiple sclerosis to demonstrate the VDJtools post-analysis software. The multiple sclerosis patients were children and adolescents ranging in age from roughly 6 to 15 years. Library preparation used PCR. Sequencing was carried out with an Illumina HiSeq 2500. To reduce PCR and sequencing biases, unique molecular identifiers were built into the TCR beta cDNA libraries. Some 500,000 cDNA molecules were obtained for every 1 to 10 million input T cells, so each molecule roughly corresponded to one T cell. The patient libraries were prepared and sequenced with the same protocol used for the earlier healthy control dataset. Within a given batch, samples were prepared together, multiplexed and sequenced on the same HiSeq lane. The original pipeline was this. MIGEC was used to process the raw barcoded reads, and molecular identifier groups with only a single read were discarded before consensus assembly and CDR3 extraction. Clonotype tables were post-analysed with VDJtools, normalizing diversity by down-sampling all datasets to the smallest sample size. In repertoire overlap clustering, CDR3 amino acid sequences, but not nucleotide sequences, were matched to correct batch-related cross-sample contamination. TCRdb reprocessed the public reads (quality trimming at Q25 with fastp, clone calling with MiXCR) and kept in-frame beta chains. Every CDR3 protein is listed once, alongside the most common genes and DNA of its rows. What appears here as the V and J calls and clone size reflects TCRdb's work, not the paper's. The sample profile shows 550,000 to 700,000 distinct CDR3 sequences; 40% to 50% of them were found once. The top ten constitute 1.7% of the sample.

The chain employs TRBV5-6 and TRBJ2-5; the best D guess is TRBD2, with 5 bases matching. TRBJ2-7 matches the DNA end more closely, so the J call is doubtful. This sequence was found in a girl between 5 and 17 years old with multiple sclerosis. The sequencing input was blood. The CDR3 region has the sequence CASSSRGLKNYEQYF. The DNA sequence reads TGTGCCAGCAGCAGCCGGGGTCTCAAGAATTACGAGCAGTACTTC.